These 30 T cell receptor beta chains originate from one sample sequenced in a study of T-cell reconstitution after alpha-beta-depleted transplantation in children (dated by TCRdb to the mid-2010s). Library preparation was by PCR. Sequencer: Illumina HiSeq 2500. Molecular barcoding was employed in the preparation of TCR libraries, with unique molecular identifiers being used to normalize TCRbeta repertoire quantification. TCRdb handled the public reads itself, with Q25 trimming in fastp and clone calling in MiXCR, and kept productive beta chains. Each record represents a unique CDR3 protein, reported with the most common genes and DNA among its rows. Within this sample are 97,000 or so distinct CDR3 sequences, with about 8% of them counted one time only. The ten biggest clones cover 16% of the sample. What this sample's treatment or condition label stands for: allogeneic hematopoietic cell transplantation with graft depleted of TCRalphabeta T cells and CD19 B cells.

Source: PBMCs, taken before TCRalphabeta/CD19-depleted stem cell transplant. The receptor set was obtained from a boy between 2 and 15 years old with acute lymphoblastic leukemia, due to receive a stem cell transplant.

This clonotype was counted at least ten times. The junction departs from the called germline gene at one end, perhaps through a read error. This chain joins TRBV13 and TRBJ1-6; D is undetermined. Germline values: CDR1 PRHDT, CDR2 FYEKMQ (reference sequence). The CDR3 loop spans 14 amino acids. The chain's CDR3 is CASSSLKYGDSLYF. The CDR3 DNA sequence: TGTGCCAGCAGCTCCTTAAAATACGGAGACTCCCTGTACTTT.

Comment on this clonotype: At one end the junction does not follow the germline gene, possibly because of a read error. The chain joins TRBV20-1 to TRBJ2-7; maybe TRBD1 (5 bases). The CDR3 totals 15 residues. CDR1 DFQATT and CDR2 SNEGSKA come from the germline V gene (reference sequence). CDR3 nucleotides: TGCAGTGCTAGAGATTCCCCCAATTGGGGCTACGAGGAGTACTTC. Its translation is CSARDSPNWGYEEYF.

This chain links TRBV20-1 with TRBJ2-1; TRBD2 matches at 9 bases. The CDR3 totals 15 residues. J lost 8 bases, V lost 3 bases, and 11 bases had no gene match. CDR1 is DFQATT, CDR2 SNEGSKA, per germline (reference sequence). The CDR3 here is CSASRGGAGSDEQFF. As DNA, the CDR3 is TGCAGTGCTAGTCGCGGGGGGGCCGGATCGGATGAGCAGTTCTTC.

Of note for this clonotype: A much more abundant neighbour one base away suggests this may be a read error. This chain uses TRBV24-1 with TRBJ2-3; D is unclear. The germline gives CDR1 KGHDR, CDR2 SFDVKD. Trimming removed 7 bases from V and 0 bases from J, with 10 bases in between. The CDR3 length is 14 residues. The CDR3 is CATRAVLSTDTQYF. The CDR3 DNA reads as TGTGCCACCAGGGCAGTGTTAAGCACAGATACGCAGTATTTT.

This clonotype was detected many times. The chain links TRBV7-9 to TRBJ2-3; TRBD1 might be the D (6 bases). The CDR3 spans 17 residues. The V gene's germline CDR1 is SEHNR and CDR2 FQNEAQ (reference sequence). Trimming removed 1 base at V and 2 bases at J, with 16 bases between. CDR3 residues: CASSLVWGHNPTDTQYF. CDR3 sequence (DNA): TGTGCCAGCAGCTTAGTGTGGGGACACAATCCCACAGATACGCAGTATTTT.

This chain joins TRBV15 and TRBJ2-7; D not resolved. Trimming removed 3 bases at V and 0 bases at J, with 9 bases between. This CDR3 spans 14 amino acids. CDR1 and CDR2 (germline): LNHNV, YYDKDF (reference sequence). This chain's CDR3 is CATSRAASSYEQYF. As DNA, the CDR3 is TGTGCCACCAGCAGGGCAGCGAGCTCCTACGAGCAGTACTTC. The full variable domain, rest sourced from reference TRBV15 and TRBJ2-7, is DAMVIQNPRYQVTQFGKPVTLSCSQTLNHNVMYWYQQKSSQAPKLLFHYYDKDFNNEADTPDNFQSRRPNTSFCFLDIRSPGLGDTAMYLCATSRAASSYEQYFGPGTRLTVT.

This clonotype appeared a few times. V usage is TRBV15 and J usage is TRBJ2-7; 8 bases are a match to TRBD1. Germline CDR1 and CDR2: LNHNV and YYDKDF (reference sequence). This CDR3 region has 16 residues. The ends lost 0 bases at V and 0 bases at J; junction bases unmatched: 4. The CDR3 bases are TGTGCCACCAGCAGAGATCCTGGACAGGGCTCCTACGAGCAGTACTTC. Protein product: CATSRDPGQGSYEQYF.

The gene calls are TRBV5-6 and TRBJ2-7; D unclear. The CDR3 loop spans 13 amino acids. Germline V lookup: CDR1 SGHDT, CDR2 YYEEEE. Trimming left V 2 bases short and J 2 bases short, with 8 bases between. Here the CDR3 reads CASSFSYPYEQYF. The CDR3, as DNA: TGTGCCAGCAGCTTTTCTTACCCCTACGAGCAGTACTTC.

This clonotype was seen many times. The chain couples TRBV5-1 to TRBJ2-5, with a possible D match to TRBD2 (5 bases). CDR3 size: 13 residues. The V gene lost 2 bases and the J gene lost 4 bases, with 9 bases spanning the gap. Germline CDR1 is SGHRS and CDR2 is YFSETQ. The CDR3 protein is CASSFGDGETQYF. The CDR3 DNA reads as TGCGCCAGCAGCTTCGGGGATGGAGAGACCCAGTACTTC. Variable domain in full (rest from reference TRBV5-1 and TRBJ2-5): KAGVTQTPRYLIKTRGQQVTLSCSPISGHRSVSWYQQTPGQGLQFLFEYFSETQRNKGNFPGRFSGRQFSNSRSEMNVSTLELGDSALYLCASSFGDGETQYFGPGTRLLVL.

This clonotype has a handful of counts. V is TRBV4-2 and J is TRBJ2-4; unclear D gene. The CDR3 totals 20 residues. CDR1 is LGHNA, CDR2 YNFKEQ, per germline. V shed 0 bases and J shed 0 bases, with 21 bases lying between them. Here the CDR3 DNA reads TGTGCCAGCAGCCAAGATTGGTCCCATTACGGAATCCTAGCCAAAAACATTCAGTACTTC. It specifies CASSQDWSHYGILAKNIQYF.

This clonotype was detected only a few times. The genes are TRBV4-2 and TRBJ2-7; 9 nucleotides agree with TRBD1. This CDR3 spans 15 amino acids. V lost 0 bases, J lost 3 bases, and 3 bases stayed unmatched. Looked up from germline, CDR1 is LGHNA and CDR2 is YNFKEQ. CDR3 nucleotide sequence: TGTGCCAGCAGCCAAGATGAGACAGGGGGCTACGAGCAGTACTTC. Translation: CASSQDETGGYEQYF.

In its sample, this clonotype was seen many times. This rearrangement joins TRBV4-3 to TRBJ2-3; 10 nucleotides agree with TRBD2. This CDR3 region has 17 residues. CDR1 LGHNA and CDR2 YSLEER come from the germline V gene. J lost 3 bases, V lost 0 bases, and 6 bases had no gene match. The CDR3 nucleotides read TGCGCCAGCAGCCAAGAGGTCAGCGGGGGGGTAACAGATACGCAGTATTTT. Protein sequence: CASSQEVSGGVTDTQYF.

This clonotype was detected a few times. This chain joins TRBV6-1 and TRBJ1-1, with TRBD1 matching 10 bases. CDR1 is MNHNS, CDR2 SASEGT, per germline. This CDR3 has 13 residues. V was pared by 7 bases and J by 3 bases, with 2 bases of the junction left unmatched. The CDR3 is CASKTGGHTEAFF. CDR3 DNA: TGTGCCAGCAAGACAGGGGGCCACACTGAAGCTTTCTTT.

This clonotype was counted ten times or more. The V and J genes are TRBV12-3 or TRBV12-4 and TRBJ1-2, with D possibly matching TRBD1 (5 bases). The CDR3 has 13 amino acids. Deletions cut 3 bases from V and 4 bases from J, with 9 bases between. DNA of the CDR3: TGTGCCAGCAGTTTCGGCAGGGCCTATGGCTACACCTTC. Translated, it gives CASSFGRAYGYTF.

This clonotype has a handful of counts. J is TRBJ2-5 and V is TRBV3-1; the D gene is possibly TRBD2 (7 bases). This CDR3 region has 14 residues. V was clipped by 1 base and J by 5 bases, with 11 bases between them. Per germline, CDR1 LGHDT and CDR2 YNNKEL (reference sequence). The CDR3 is CASSQGGGAETQYF. The CDR3 region has the DNA TGTGCCAGCAGCCAAGGCGGGGGCGCGGAGACCCAGTACTTC.

The sample holds a few counts of this clonotype. This rearrangement joins TRBV21-1 to TRBJ2-1. TRBV21-1 is flagged as a pseudogene. The CDR3 consists of 13 residues. The CDR3 region has the DNA TGTGCCAGCAGCAACAGTTACTACAATGAGCAGTTCTTC. It specifies CASSNSYYNEQFF.

This clonotype was counted many times. CDR3 bases: TGCAGTGCTAGCGAGTCCTCATGGTCGGGGCGTGAGACCCAGTACTTC. It translates to CSASESSWSGRETQYF. This chain uses TRBV20-1 with TRBJ2-5; the D call may be TRBD1 or TRBD2 (5 bases each). Trimming left V 3 bases short and J 5 bases short, with 22 bases between. The CDR3 loop spans 16 amino acids. Germline V lookup: CDR1 DFQATT, CDR2 SNEGSKA (reference sequence).

In this sample, this clonotype turned up a few times. The rearrangement links TRBV20-1 to TRBJ2-4; D is tentatively TRBD1 or TRBD2 (7 bases each). The CDR3 contains 16 residues. Germline CDR1 is DFQATT and CDR2 is SNEGSKA (reference sequence). V lost 5 bases and J 7 bases, leaving 24 bases between the germline ends. The CDR3 DNA reads TGCAGTGCTTATGGGGGACTACGACAGGGTAGGAACATTCAGTACTTC. It specifies CSAYGGLRQGRNIQYF.

This clonotype occurred a few times. V usage is TRBV5-4 and J usage is TRBJ2-3; D may match TRBD1 or TRBD2 (5 bases each). The CDR3 is 13 amino acids. The germline gives CDR1 SGHNT, CDR2 YYREEE (reference sequence). Between the trimmed V and J ends, which lost 4 bases and 0 bases, there was a span of 6 bases. The CDR3 sequence is CASSRDSTDTQYF. The CDR3 region has the DNA TGTGCCAGCAGCCGGGACAGCACAGATACGCAGTATTTT. Looking up the rest from reference TRBV5-4 and TRBJ2-3 gives the full variable domain: ETGVTQSPTHLIKTRGQQVTLRCSSQSGHNTVSWYQQALGQGPQFIFQYYREEENGRGNFPPRFSGLQFPNYSSELNVNALELDDSALYLCASSRDSTDTQYFGPGTRLTVL.

The gene calls are TRBV5-4 and TRBJ2-1, with unresolved D. The CDR3 spans 13 residues. V gave up 0 bases and J gave up 9 bases, with 10 bases separating them. The germline gives CDR1 SGHNT, CDR2 YYREEE (reference sequence). The CDR3 DNA reads TGTGCCAGCAGCTTGGCCGGTAGCACTGAGCAGTTCTTC. Protein product: CASSLAGSTEQFF.

This clonotype was counted only a few times. The V call is TRBV29-1, the J call TRBJ2-3, with a possible D match to TRBD1 (5 bases). Germline V gene sequence: CDR1 SQVTM, CDR2 ANQGSEA. This CDR3 region has 14 residues. V was clipped by 4 bases and J by 4 bases, with 15 bases between them. In DNA, the CDR3 is TGCAGCGTTGTAGGGGTGGGCCTCGCAGATACGCAGTATTTT. Translating it yields CSVVGVGLADTQYF.

The rearrangement uses TRBV11-2 and TRBJ2-5; 8 nucleotides line up with TRBD2. Per germline, CDR1 SGHAT and CDR2 FQNNGV. The junction had 8 bases not matched to a gene; V was cut back by 7 bases and J by 4 bases. This CDR3 region has 14 residues. CDR3 bases: TGTGCCAGCACGGGTTCGGGACTAGTAGAGACCCAGTACTTC. Translation gives CASTGSGLVETQYF.

This clonotype was seen ten or more times. The chain joins TRBV18 to TRBJ2-1, with D hard to call. In germline, CDR1 is KGHSH, CDR2 LQKENI. V was pared by 3 bases and J by 0 bases, with 3 bases between. The CDR3 has 13 amino acids. Here the CDR3 reads CASSPSSYNEQFF. The CDR3, as DNA: TGTGCCAGCTCACCGAGCTCCTACAATGAGCAGTTCTTC. The whole variable domain, remainder taken from reference TRBV18 and TRBJ2-1, is NAGVMQNPRHLVRRRGQEARLRCSPMKGHSHVYWYRQLPEEGLKFMVYLQKENIIDESGMPKERFSAEFPKEGPSILRIQQVVRGDSAAYFCASSPSSYNEQFFGPGTRLTVL.

This clonotype was found a few times. The CDR3 DNA follows: TGTGCCATCGCGCGGGGAAGCCTCCAGTACTTC. Amino acid sequence: CAIARGSLQYF. J is TRBJ2-5 and V is TRBV10-3; tentative D call: TRBD2 (6 bases). With 8 bases removed from V and 10 bases from J, the gap between germline ends came to 14 bases. CDR1 ENHRY and CDR2 SYGVKD come from the germline V gene. This CDR3 is 11 amino acids long.

The sample holds many counts of this clonotype. The chain has TRBV12-3 or TRBV12-4 and TRBJ2-7; no clear D gene. The CDR3 sequence is 12 residues long. Between the trimmed V and J ends, which lost 2 bases and 0 bases, there was a span of 2 bases. This CDR3 reads CASSLHSYEQYF. In DNA, the CDR3 is TGTGCCAGCAGTTTACACTCCTACGAGCAGTACTTC.

This clonotype was seen many times. The V and J genes are TRBV12-3 or TRBV12-4 and TRBJ2-1; 8 nucleotides agree with TRBD2. The CDR3 extends over 15 amino acids. Trimming cost V 10 bases and J 1 base; bases outside gene matches: 9. The CDR3, as DNA: TGTGCCACTTCCGAGACGGGGGGGTCCTACAATGAGCAGTTCTTC. Protein sequence: CATSETGGSYNEQFF.

This clonotype was counted ten times or more. The rearrangement links TRBV29-1 to TRBJ1-1, with D possibly being TRBD1 (5 bases). V was trimmed by 5 bases and J by 2 bases, leaving 12 bases between them. The CDR3 sequence is 13 residues long. From germline, CDR1 is SQVTM and CDR2 ANQGSEA. CDR3 loop: CSVWTLDNTEAFF. The CDR3, as DNA: TGCAGCGTTTGGACACTAGATAACACTGAAGCTTTCTTT.

This rearrangement joins TRBV3-1 to TRBJ2-5, with D tentatively TRBD1 (6 bases). Germline CDR1 and CDR2: LGHDT and YNNKEL (reference sequence). This CDR3 has 15 amino acids. V was cut by 1 base and J by 4 bases, with 13 bases left in between. The CDR3 here is CASSQGQGTRETQYF. In DNA, the CDR3 is TGTGCCAGCAGCCAAGGGCAGGGGACCAGAGAGACCCAGTACTTC.

The chain recombines TRBV4-3 with TRBJ1-6; D call uncertain. The V gene's germline CDR1 is LGHNA and CDR2 YSLEER. The CDR3 is 15 amino acids. V was shortened by 0 bases and J by 0 bases, with 3 bases between the two germline ends. The CDR3 here is CASSQDSSYNSPLHF. CDR3 coding DNA: TGCGCCAGCAGCCAAGACAGCTCCTATAATTCACCCCTCCACTTT.

In its sample, this clonotype was seen a few times. The chain uses TRBV7-9 and TRBJ2-3, with 7 nucleotides matching TRBD1. Germline trimming cut 6 bases from V and 3 bases from J; bases unmatched to any gene: 15. CDR3 length equals 17 residues. Germline assignment: CDR1 SEHNR and CDR2 FQNEAQ (reference sequence). This CDR3 reads CASRPPAWDSPTDTQYF. In nucleotides, the CDR3 is TGTGCCAGCAGGCCGCCCGCTTGGGACAGCCCTACAGATACGCAGTATTTT. Variable domain in full (rest from reference TRBV7-9 and TRBJ2-3): DTGVSQNPRHKITKRGQNVTFRCDPISEHNRLYWYRQTLGQGPEFLTYFQNEAQLEKSRLLSDRFSAERPKGSFSTLEIQRTEQGDSAMYLCASRPPAWDSPTDTQYFGPGTRLTVL.